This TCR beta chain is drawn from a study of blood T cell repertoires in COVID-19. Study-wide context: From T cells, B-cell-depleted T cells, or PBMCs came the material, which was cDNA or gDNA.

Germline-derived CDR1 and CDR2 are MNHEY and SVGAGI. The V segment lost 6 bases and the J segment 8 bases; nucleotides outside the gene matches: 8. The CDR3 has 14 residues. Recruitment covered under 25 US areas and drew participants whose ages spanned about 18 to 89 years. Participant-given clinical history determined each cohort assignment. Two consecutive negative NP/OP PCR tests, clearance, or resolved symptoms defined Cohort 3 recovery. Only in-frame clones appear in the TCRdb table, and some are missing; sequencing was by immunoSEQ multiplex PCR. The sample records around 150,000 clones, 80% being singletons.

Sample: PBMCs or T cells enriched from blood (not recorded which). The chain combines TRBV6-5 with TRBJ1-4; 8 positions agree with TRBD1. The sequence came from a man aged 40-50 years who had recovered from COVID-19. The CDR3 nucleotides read TGTGCCAGCAGGCGGACAGGGCCCCAGGAAAAACTGTTTTTT. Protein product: CASRRTGPQEKLFF.